What follows are 26 T cell receptor beta chains derived from one specimen sequenced in a study of OX40 agonist ivuxolimab in advanced cancers. The table came from immunoSEQ multiplex PCR; TCRdb's copy has only in-frame clones and leaves some out. The table has tens of thousands of clones, about 80% seen once. The sample was CD4+ or CD8+ T cells sorted from blood, taken in a trial of the OX40 agonist ivuxolimab. These receptors were collected from an adult with an advanced solid tumor such as melanoma, head and neck, liver or kidney cancer.

There are a few counts of this clone. The chain couples TRBV28 to TRBJ2-7; TRBD1 agrees at 9 bases. CDR3 length equals 13 residues. V lost 8 bases and J lost 1; bases outside the gene matches: 3. Germline V gives CDR1 MDHEN, CDR2 SYDVKM. In DNA form, the CDR3 reads TGTGCCAGCCGACAGGGGGTATCCTACGAGCAGTACGTC. It encodes CASRQGVSYEQYV.

The CDR3: CASTRRGFGPDTQYF. CDR3 DNA: TGTGCCAGCACCCGACGGGGATTTGGGCCAGATACGCAGTATTTT. The rearrangement joins TRBV6-1 to TRBJ2-3; possible D gene TRBD2, 5 bases. The V and J ends lost 7 bases and 4 bases respectively, with 18 bases between them. CDR1 is MNHNS and CDR2 is SASEGT in the germline V gene. The CDR3 extends over 15 amino acids.

The chain has TRBV25-1 and TRBJ1-4, with 7 bases fitting TRBD1. The V and J ends lost 6 bases and 8 bases, in that order; junction bases with no gene match: 12. Germline V gene sequence: CDR1 MGHDK, CDR2 SYGVNS. This CDR3 spans 15 amino acids. CDR3 in DNA: TGTGCCAGCAGCATAAATCGGGGGACAGACGAAAAACTGTTTTTT. It translates to CASSINRGTDEKLFF.

In its sample, this clone was seen once. The rearrangement joins TRBV10-2 to TRBJ2-7; D is unclear. Germline CDR1 is WSHSY and CDR2 is SAAADI. This CDR3 is 10 amino acids long. Trimming cost V 4 bases and J 5 bases, with 3 bases left between them. DNA for the CDR3: TGCGCCAGCAGTGTTAACGAGCAGTACGTC. This codes for CASSVNEQYV.

This clone turned up a few times. The rearrangement uses TRBV6-1 and TRBJ2-7; D call uncertain. The V and J ends lost 2 bases and 6 bases respectively, with 17 bases between them. The CDR3 extends over 15 amino acids. The V gene's germline CDR1 is MNHNS and CDR2 SASEGT. CDR3 coding DNA: TGTGCCAGCAGTGAATCACGGCAGGCTTTGGTCGAGCAGTACGTC. Amino acid sequence: CASSESRQALVEQYV.

The rearrangement uses TRBV30 and TRBJ1-2; D ambiguous. Germline assignment: CDR1 GTSNPN and CDR2 SVGIG (reference sequence). This CDR3 is 13 amino acids long. V shed 2 bases and J shed 3 bases, with 10 bases lying between them. CDR3 nucleotides: TGTGCCTGGAGTATACGGTCAGACTATGGCTACACCTTC. Translated: CAWSIRSDYGYTF.

The chain links TRBV6-1 to TRBJ1-1; 10 positions match TRBD1. Germline CDR1 reads MNHNS; CDR2 reads SASEGT. The CDR3 is 14 amino acids. J lost 5 bases, V lost 2 bases, and 2 bases had no gene match. The CDR3 sequence is CASSELGQGTEAFF. CDR3 DNA sequence: TGTGCCAGCAGTGAATTGGGACAGGGGACTGAAGCTTTCTTT.

This chain connects TRBV25-1 to TRBJ1-2, with D possibly TRBD1 on 5 matching bases. This CDR3 has 14 residues. V shed 3 bases and J shed 2 bases, with 10 bases lying between them. Per germline, CDR1 MGHDK and CDR2 SYGVNS. CDR3 sequence reads: CASSDVEGNYGYTF. The CDR3 nucleotides read TGTGCCAGCAGTGATGTAGAGGGGAACTATGGCTACACCTTC.

V usage is TRBV7-9 and J usage is TRBJ2-7; D is uncertain. The germline gives CDR1 SEHNR, CDR2 FQNEAQ (reference sequence). V lost 5 bases to trimming and J lost 5 bases, with 13 bases between them. This CDR3 spans 13 amino acids. CDR3 sequence (DNA): TGTGCCAGCAGCCACCCGGGCAGGAACGAGCAGTACGTC. As protein: CASSHPGRNEQYV.

This chain uses TRBV28 with TRBJ2-7; 10 positions match TRBD1. This CDR3 has 14 residues. CDR1 is MDHEN, CDR2 SYDVKM, per germline. The J segment lost 6 bases and the V segment lost 5 bases, leaving 7 bases of the junction unmatched. CDR3 sequence: CASSNPGQGFEQYV. In nucleotides, the CDR3 is TGTGCCAGCAGTAACCCGGGACAGGGGTTCGAGCAGTACGTC.

This sequence joins TRBV27 and TRBJ1-1; D unresolved. In germline, CDR1 is MNHEY, CDR2 SMNVEV (reference sequence). V was clipped by 4 bases and J by 2 bases, with 14 bases between them. The CDR3 contains 15 residues. The CDR3 loop is CASSSPFSRNTEAFF. CDR3 sequence (DNA): TGTGCCAGCAGTTCCCCCTTTAGCCGAAACACTGAAGCTTTCTTT.

The CDR3 region is CASSFVRDPGAEKLFF. The CDR3 region has the DNA TGTGCCAGCAGCTTCGTCCGGGACCCCGGGGCTGAAAAACTGTTTTTT. The chain employs TRBV7-2 and TRBJ1-4; TRBD1 is a possible D gene (5 bases). In germline, CDR1 is SGHTA, CDR2 FQGNSA. The CDR3 runs 16 residues. V gave up 3 bases and J gave up 7 bases, with 18 bases separating them.

The chain links TRBV28 to TRBJ1-3; the match to TRBD1 covers 8 bases. The J segment lost 6 bases and the V segment lost 6 bases, leaving 4 bases of the junction unmatched. The CDR3 consists of 13 residues. Germline values: CDR1 MDHEN, CDR2 SYDVKM. The CDR3 loop is CASRSTGVNTIYF. In nucleotides, the CDR3 is TGTGCCAGCAGGTCGACAGGGGTAAACACCATATATTTT.

The V gene is TRBV30, the J gene TRBJ2-5; TRBD2 aligns across 11 bases. This CDR3 contains 14 residues. J gave up 7 bases and V 4 bases, and 8 bases lay outside the gene matches. Germline V gene data show CDR1 as GTSNPN and CDR2 as SVGIG (reference sequence). Here the CDR3 reads CAWNPSGGFGTQYF. The CDR3, as DNA: TGTGCCTGGAATCCTAGCGGGGGGTTCGGGACCCAGTACTTC.

Note on this clone: One end of the junction does not line up with germline, which may come from a read error. The CDR3, as DNA: TGCGCCAGCAGCCAAAGGGGACAGGTCTTC. Translating it yields CASSQRGQVF. The gene calls are TRBV4-3 and TRBJ1-2; 8 bases are shared with TRBD1. Germline CDR1 reads LGHNA; CDR2 reads YSLEER. The CDR3 totals 10 residues.

The V call is TRBV28, the J call TRBJ2-3; 7 nucleotides match TRBD2. The germline gives CDR1 MDHEN, CDR2 SYDVKM. The CDR3 is made up of 15 amino acids. Trimming took 8 bases from V and 3 from J; bases not matched to a gene: 11. As DNA, the CDR3 is TGTGCCAGCGGGGGAGGGAGCCTGGGGACAGATACGCAGTATTTT. This codes for CASGGGSLGTDTQYF.

The chain recombines TRBV5-5 with TRBJ1-1; D is perhaps TRBD1 (5 bases). There are 13 residues in the CDR3. Germline V gene lookup returns CDR1 SGHKS and CDR2 YYEKEE (reference sequence). V gave up 6 bases and J gave up 3 bases, with 12 bases separating them. This chain's CDR3 is CASTRGVDTEAFF. The CDR3 coding sequence is TGTGCCAGCACCCGGGGGGTCGACACTGAAGCTTTCTTT.

This clone was recorded once. This chain uses TRBV7-9 with TRBJ2-1; 10 bases agree with TRBD1. After removal of 7 bases from V and 3 bases from J, the junction contained 3 bases not matched to a gene. The CDR3 has 14 amino acids. Germline loops: CDR1 SEHNR, CDR2 FQNEAQ (reference sequence). CDR3 in amino acids: CASTGQGIYNEQFF. The CDR3 DNA sequence: TGTGCCAGCACGGGACAGGGGATCTACAATGAGCAGTTCTTC.

The V call is TRBV15, the J call TRBJ1-4, with a weak D call TRBD1 (5 bases). V lost 0 bases to trimming and J lost 3 bases, with 11 bases between them. The germline gives CDR1 LNHNV, CDR2 YYDKDF (reference sequence). CDR3 length: 16 amino acids. The CDR3: CATSRDRQGSNEKLFF. CDR3 nucleotides: TGTGCCACCAGCAGAGATCGCCAGGGTTCTAATGAAAAACTGTTTTTT.

The chain uses TRBV7-2 and TRBJ2-1; D is unclear. The V end lost 5 bases, the J end lost 0 bases, and 11 bases lay between the germline ends. The CDR3 is 15 amino acids. CDR1 and CDR2 (germline): SGHTA, FQGNSA. The CDR3 region is CASSPGGSSYNEQFF. The CDR3 DNA reads as TGTGCCAGCAGCCCCGGCGGTAGCTCCTACAATGAGCAGTTCTTC.

DNA for the CDR3: TGCGCCAGCAGCTTCCAAGGGGCGGAAAGGGGAGAGACCCAGTACTTC. Amino acids: CASSFQGAERGETQYF. The chain couples TRBV5-1 to TRBJ2-5; D is possibly TRBD1 (5 bases). The V gene lost 2 bases and the J gene lost 4 bases, with 18 bases spanning the gap. Germline V lookup: CDR1 SGHRS, CDR2 YFSETQ. The CDR3 extends over 16 amino acids. The full variable domain, rest sourced from reference TRBV5-1 and TRBJ2-5, is KAGVTQTPRYLIKTRGQQVTLSCSPISGHRSVSWYQQTPGQGLQFLFEYFSETQRNKGNFPGRFSGRQFSNSRSEMNVSTLELGDSALYLCASSFQGAERGETQYFGPGTRLLVL.

Comments on this clone: Germline is not matched at one junction end, which may reflect a read error. The chain links TRBV7-9 to TRBJ1-2; 7 bases match TRBD1. From germline, CDR1 is SEHNR and CDR2 FQNEAQ (reference sequence). The CDR3 has 13 residues. The CDR3 nucleotides read TGTGCCAGCAGCTTAATTTTGGCGGACAGGCCTTCCTTC. Protein: CASSLILADRPSF.

CDR3 in DNA: TGTGCCAGCAGCTTTTACTACGACGCCGACGAGCAGTACTTC. This gives the protein CASSFYYDADEQYF. V and J are TRBV7-2 and TRBJ2-7; D is unclear. Between the trimmed V and J ends, which lost 3 bases and 5 bases, there was a span of 14 bases. This CDR3 spans 14 amino acids. CDR1 and CDR2 from the germline V gene are SGHTA and FQGNSA.

The CDR3 DNA is TGTGCCAGCAGTTTATTGGACAGTAGGTCCGCTCCGGATGAGCAGTTCTTC. Translating it yields CASSLLDSRSAPDEQFF. The gene calls are TRBV28 and TRBJ2-1, with a weak D call TRBD1 (6 bases). V dropped 1 base and J dropped 8 bases, with 21 bases sitting between them. The CDR3 contains 17 residues. From germline, CDR1 is MDHEN and CDR2 SYDVKM.

This clone was seen only a few times. The genes are TRBV6-4 and TRBJ1-6; no clear D. V lost 0 bases and J 0 bases, leaving 6 bases between the germline ends. The CDR3 has 16 residues. Germline CDR1 is MRHNA and CDR2 is SNTAGT. CDR3 region: CASSDSLSSYNSPLHF. CDR3 coding DNA: TGTGCCAGCAGTGACTCGTTGAGCTCCTATAATTCACCCCTCCACTTT.

The gene calls are TRBV11-2 and TRBJ2-4; D remains ambiguous. Germline V gene sequence: CDR1 SGHAT, CDR2 FQNNGV. This CDR3 is 16 amino acids long. Trimming stripped 4 bases from V and 0 bases from J, with 13 bases between. The CDR3 sequence: CASSSLQTIAKNIQYF. The CDR3 DNA reads as TGTGCCAGCAGCTCACTTCAGACGATAGCCAAAAACATTCAGTACTTC.